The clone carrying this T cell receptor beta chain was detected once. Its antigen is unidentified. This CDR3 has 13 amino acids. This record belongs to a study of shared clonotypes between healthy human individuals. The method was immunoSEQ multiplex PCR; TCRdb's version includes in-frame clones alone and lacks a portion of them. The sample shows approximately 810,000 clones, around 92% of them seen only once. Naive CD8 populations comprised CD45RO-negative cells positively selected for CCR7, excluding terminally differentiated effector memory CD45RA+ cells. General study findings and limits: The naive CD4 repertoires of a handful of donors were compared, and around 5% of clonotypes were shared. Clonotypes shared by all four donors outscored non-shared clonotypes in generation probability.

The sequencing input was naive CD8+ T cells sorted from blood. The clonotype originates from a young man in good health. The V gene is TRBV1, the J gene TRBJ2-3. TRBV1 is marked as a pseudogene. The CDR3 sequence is CTSSLPTPDTQYF. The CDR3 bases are TGCACCAGCAGCCTCCCGACCCCAGATACGCAGTATTTT.